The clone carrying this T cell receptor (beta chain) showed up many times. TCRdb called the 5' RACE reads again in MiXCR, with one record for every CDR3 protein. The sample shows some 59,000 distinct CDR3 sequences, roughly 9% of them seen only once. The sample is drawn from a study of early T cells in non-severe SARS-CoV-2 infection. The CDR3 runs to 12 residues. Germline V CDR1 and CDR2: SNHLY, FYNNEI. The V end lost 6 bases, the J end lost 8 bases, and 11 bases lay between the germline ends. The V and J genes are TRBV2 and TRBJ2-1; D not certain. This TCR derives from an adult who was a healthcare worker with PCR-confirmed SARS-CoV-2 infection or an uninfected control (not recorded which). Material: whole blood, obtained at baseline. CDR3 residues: CASRPIGDEQFF. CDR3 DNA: TGTGCCAGCAGACCTATCGGCGATGAGCAGTTCTTC.